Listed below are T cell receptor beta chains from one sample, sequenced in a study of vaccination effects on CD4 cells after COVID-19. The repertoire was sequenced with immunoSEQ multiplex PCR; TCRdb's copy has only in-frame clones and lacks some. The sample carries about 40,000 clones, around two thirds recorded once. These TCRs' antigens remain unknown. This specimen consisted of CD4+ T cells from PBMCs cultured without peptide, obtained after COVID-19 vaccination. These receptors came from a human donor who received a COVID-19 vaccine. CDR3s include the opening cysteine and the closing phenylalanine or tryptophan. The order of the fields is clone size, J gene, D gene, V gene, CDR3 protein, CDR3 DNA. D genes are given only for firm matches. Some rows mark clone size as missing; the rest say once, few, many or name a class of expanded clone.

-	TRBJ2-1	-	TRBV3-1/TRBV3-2	CASSGGRGTEQFF	TGTGCCAGCAGCGGTGGGCGCGGTACTGAGCAGTTCTTC
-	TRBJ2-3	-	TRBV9	CASSPALRAGTDTQYF	TGTGCCAGCAGCCCCGCCCTGCGGGCGGGCACAGATACGCAGTATTTT
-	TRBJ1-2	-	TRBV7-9	CASSPDSRSALANYGYTF	TGTGCCAGCAGCCCAGACTCACGGTCCGCACTTGCTAACTATGGCTACACCTTC
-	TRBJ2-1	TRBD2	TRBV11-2	CASSLVGGALTNEQFF	TGTGCCAGCAGCTTAGTGGGAGGGGCCCTTACCAATGAGCAGTTCTTC
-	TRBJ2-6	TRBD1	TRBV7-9	CASSLLGTGASGANVLTF	TGTGCCAGCAGCTTATTGGGGACAGGGGCATCAGGGGCCAACGTCCTGACTTTC
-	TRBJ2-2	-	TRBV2	CASSEQGPGELFF	TGTGCCAGCAGTGAACAGGGTCCCGGGGAGCTGTTTTTT
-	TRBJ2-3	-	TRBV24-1	CATSDTAKTADTQYF	TGTGCCACCAGTGACACAGCCAAGACGGCAGATACGCAGTATTTT
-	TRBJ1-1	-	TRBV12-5	CASGKGLNTEAFF	TGTGCTAGTGGCAAAGGGTTGAACACTGAAGCTTTCTTT
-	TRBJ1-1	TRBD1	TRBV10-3	CAISDKTGGTEAFF	TGTGCCATCAGTGATAAAACAGGGGGGACTGAAGCTTTCTTT
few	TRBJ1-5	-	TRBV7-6	CASSLGSLRPQHF	TGTGCCAGCAGCTTGGGCAGTTTACGGCCCCAGCATTTT
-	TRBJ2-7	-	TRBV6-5	CASSNQRRFSYEQYF	TGTGCCAGCAGTAATCAGCGGCGCTTCTCCTACGAGCAGTACTTC
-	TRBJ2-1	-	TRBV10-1	CASRETARGQQFF	TGCGCCAGCAGGGAGACAGCCCGGGGCCAGCAGTTCTTC
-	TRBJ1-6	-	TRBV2	CASSSDRTNSPLHF	TGTGCCAGCAGTTCTGACAGGACGAATTCACCCCTCCACTTT
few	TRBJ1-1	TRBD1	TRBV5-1	CASSYRDRGTEAFF	TGCGCCAGCAGTTACCGGGACAGGGGAACTGAAGCTTTCTTT
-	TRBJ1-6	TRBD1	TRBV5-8	CASSLAPGQGNNSPLHF	TGTGCCAGCAGCTTGGCACCGGGACAGGGAAATAATTCACCCCTCCACTTT
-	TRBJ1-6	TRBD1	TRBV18	CASSGPDRVGSPLHF	TGTGCCAGCTCCGGACCCGACAGGGTTGGGTCACCCCTCCACTTT
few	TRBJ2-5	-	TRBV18	CASSPASETQYF	TGTGCCAGCTCACCAGCCTCAGAGACCCAGTACTTC
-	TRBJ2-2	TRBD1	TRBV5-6	CASSLARWTGNTGELFF	TGTGCCAGCAGCTTGGCCCGTTGGACAGGGAACACCGGGGAGCTGTTTTTT
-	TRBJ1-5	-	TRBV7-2	CASSLFYDNQPQHF	TGTGCCAGCAGCTTATTCTACGACAATCAGCCCCAGCATTTT
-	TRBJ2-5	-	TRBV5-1	CASSLEQIKETQYF	TGCGCCAGCAGCTTGGAACAGATCAAAGAGACCCAGTACTTC
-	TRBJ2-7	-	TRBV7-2	CASSLALSPGEQYF	TGTGCCAGCAGCTTAGCGCTCTCGCCTGGAGAGCAGTACTTC
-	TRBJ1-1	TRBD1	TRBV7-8	CASSLGRGWGTPEAFF	TGTGCCAGCAGCTTAGGCAGGGGGTGGGGGACTCCTGAAGCTTTCTTT
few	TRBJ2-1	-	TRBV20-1	CSATGANEQFF	TGCAGTGCTACAGGCGCCAATGAGCAGTTCTTC
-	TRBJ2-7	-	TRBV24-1	CATSDANRDEQYF	TGTGCCACCAGTGATGCCAACAGGGACGAGCAGTACTTC
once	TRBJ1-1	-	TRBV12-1	CASSFGGSVPLNTEAFF	TGTGCCAGCAGCTTTGGGGGGTCGGTCCCTTTGAACACTGAAGCTTTCTTT
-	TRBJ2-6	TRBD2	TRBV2	CACGGSGANVLTF	TGTGCCTGCGGGGGCTCTGGGGCCAACGTCCTGACTTTC
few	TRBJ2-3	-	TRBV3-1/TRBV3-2	CASSREGTDTQYF	TGTGCCAGCAGTAGGGAGGGCACAGATACGCAGTATTTT
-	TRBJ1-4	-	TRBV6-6	CASTPTGESEKLFF	TGTGCCAGCACCCCTACTGGGGAGAGTGAAAAACTGTTTTTT
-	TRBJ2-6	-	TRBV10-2	CASVPGLRLAGANVLTF	TGCGCCAGCGTCCCGGGCCTGAGACTTGCTGGGGCCAACGTCCTGACTTTC
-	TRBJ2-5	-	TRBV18	CASSPTTRQVGTQYF	TGTGCCAGCTCACCAACCACGAGACAGGTTGGGACCCAGTACTTC
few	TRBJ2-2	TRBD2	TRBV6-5	CASRAGLGGELFF	TGTGCCAGCAGGGCCGGACTAGGCGGGGAGCTGTTTTTT
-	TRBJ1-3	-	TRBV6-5	CASTTVAYSGNTIYF	TGTGCCAGCACTACAGTGGCTTATTCTGGAAACACCATATATTTT
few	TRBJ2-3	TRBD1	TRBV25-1	CASSGGQGRDTQYF	TGTGCCAGCAGTGGAGGACAGGGGCGGGATACGCAGTATTTT
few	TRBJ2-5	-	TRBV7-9	CASSSAAGLETQYF	TGTGCCAGCAGCTCCGCCGCAGGGTTAGAGACCCAGTACTTC
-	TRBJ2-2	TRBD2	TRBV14	CASAAAGGWTGELFF	TGTGCCAGCGCGGCGGCGGGAGGTTGGACCGGGGAGCTGTTTTTT
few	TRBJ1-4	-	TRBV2	CASREKRTVPEKLFF	TGTGCCAGCAGGGAAAAACGGACAGTCCCCGAAAAACTGTTTTTT
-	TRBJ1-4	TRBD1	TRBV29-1	CSVGYRGAREKLFF	TGCAGCGTTGGATACAGGGGAGCGAGGGAAAAACTGTTTTTT
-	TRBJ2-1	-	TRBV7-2	CASSLSSASSYNEQFF	TGTGCCAGCAGCTTATCTAGCGCGAGCTCCTACAATGAGCAGTTCTTC
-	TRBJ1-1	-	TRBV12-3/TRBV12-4	CASKSRWSTEAFF	TGTGCCAGCAAGTCTAGGTGGTCCACTGAAGCTTTCTTT
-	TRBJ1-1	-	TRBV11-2	CASSASRNTEAFF	TGTGCCAGCAGCGCGTCTAGGAACACTGAAGCTTTCTTT
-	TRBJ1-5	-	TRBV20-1	CSASTQGSQPQHF	TGCAGTGCTAGTACCCAGGGGAGTCAGCCCCAGCATTTT
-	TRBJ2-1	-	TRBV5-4	CASSSPGPSAFIGEQFF	TGTGCCAGCAGCTCCCCCGGTCCGTCGGCTTTTATAGGTGAGCAGTTCTTC
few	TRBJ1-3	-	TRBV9	CASSVVPKPGTRNTIYF	TGTGCCAGCAGCGTAGTTCCTAAACCCGGAACACGGAACACCATATATTTT
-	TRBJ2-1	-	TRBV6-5	CASSPSKPDEQFF	TGTGCCAGCAGTCCTTCAAAACCAGATGAGCAGTTCTTC
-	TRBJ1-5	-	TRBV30	CAWKAGPGQPQHF	TGTGCCTGGAAAGCAGGTCCTGGGCAGCCCCAGCATTTT
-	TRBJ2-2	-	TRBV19	CASSIATSNTGELFF	TGTGCCAGTAGTATAGCCACCTCGAACACCGGGGAGCTGTTTTTT
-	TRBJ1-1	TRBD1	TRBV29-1	CSVATGANTEAFF	TGCAGCGTTGCGACAGGGGCCAACACTGAAGCTTTCTTT
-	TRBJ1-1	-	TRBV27	CASSLYPGSEAFF	TGTGCCAGCAGTTTATATCCTGGCAGCGAAGCTTTCTTT
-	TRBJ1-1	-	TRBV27	CASNWGTEAFF	TGTGCCAGCAACTGGGGCACTGAAGCTTTCTTT
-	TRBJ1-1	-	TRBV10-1	CASRRPGGEAFF	TGCGCCAGCAGACGACCGGGGGGTGAAGCTTTCTTT
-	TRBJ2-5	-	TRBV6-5	CASSNQERKTQYF	TGTGCCAGCAGTAACCAAGAAAGAAAGACCCAGTACTTC
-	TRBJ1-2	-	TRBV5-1	CASSLTDDYGYTF	TGCGCCAGCAGCTTGACAGACGACTATGGCTACACCTTC
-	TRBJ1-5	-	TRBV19	CASSIGSGRLLHSNQPQHF	TGTGCCAGTAGTATAGGTTCAGGAAGGCTGCTACATAGCAATCAGCCCCAGCATTTT
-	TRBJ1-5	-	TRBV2	CASTNGAGYQPQHF	TGTGCCAGCACGAATGGAGCAGGCTATCAGCCCCAGCATTTT
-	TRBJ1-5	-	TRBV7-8	CASSLATGGNNQPQHF	TGTGCCAGCAGCTTAGCGACGGGAGGGAACAATCAGCCCCAGCATTTT
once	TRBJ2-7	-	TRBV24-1	CATSDSSPYNYEQYF	TGTGCCACCAGTGATTCAAGTCCTTATAACTACGAGCAGTACTTC
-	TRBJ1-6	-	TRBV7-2	CASSARRGAPLHF	TGTGCCAGCAGCGCCCGACGGGGAGCGCCCCTCCACTTT